One and the same sample provided the 8 T cell receptor beta chains below, sequenced in a study of T-cell reconstitution after alpha-beta-depleted transplantation in children. The library targeted TCRbeta and was prepared with unique molecular identifiers. TCRdb ran MiXCR on the PCR reads and lists one entry per CDR3 protein. The sample holds 490,000 or so distinct CDR3 sequences, about an eighth seen once. Sequences were derived from PBMCs from the stem cell graft donor, sampled from the stem cell graft. These TCRs come from a human donor who donated a stem cell graft to a child with combined immunodeficiency.

The sample holds many counts of this clonotype. The chain recombines TRBV15 with TRBJ2-2; weak D call: TRBD1 (5 bases). This CDR3 is built from 14 residues. From germline, CDR1 is LNHNV and CDR2 YYDKDF (reference sequence). Trimming left V 6 bases short and J 1 base short, with 9 bases between. This CDR3 is CATRGVENTGELFF. The CDR3 DNA follows: TGTGCCACCAGAGGGGTGGAGAACACCGGGGAGCTGTTTTTT.

The chain employs TRBV14 and TRBJ2-1; TRBD2 agrees at 13 bases. J gave up 13 bases and V 5 bases, and 11 bases lay outside the gene matches. This CDR3 contains 15 residues. Germline V gene sequence: CDR1 SGHDN, CDR2 FVKESK. The CDR3 region has the DNA TGTGCCAGCAGCTTTTTCGGACTAGCGGGGGAGTTACAGTTCTTC. It is translated as CASSFFGLAGELQFF.

The CDR3 coding sequence is TGTGCCAGCAGTTTCCTAGCCGGTGAGCAGTTCTTC. This sequence encodes CASSFLAGEQFF. The J gene is TRBJ2-1, the V gene TRBV27; TRBD2 is a possible D gene (5 bases). This CDR3 has 12 amino acids. Germline CDR1 is MNHEY and CDR2 is SMNVEV (reference sequence). V shed 3 bases and J shed 9 bases, with 9 bases lying between them.

This chain joins TRBV4-3 and TRBJ1-1; TRBD1 might be the D (5 bases). Germline V CDR1 and CDR2: LGHNA, YSLEER. The CDR3 runs to 16 residues. Deletions cut 0 bases from V and 0 bases from J, with 11 bases between. The CDR3 sequence is CASSQDQGRVNTEAFF. CDR3 bases: TGCGCCAGCAGCCAAGATCAGGGCCGCGTGAACACTGAAGCTTTCTTT.

The rearrangement uses TRBV6-2 or TRBV6-3 and TRBJ1-2; 10 nucleotides agree with TRBD1. This CDR3 region has 15 residues. CDR1 MNHEY and CDR2 SVGEGT come from the germline V gene. With 2 bases clipped from V and 6 bases from J, the junction kept 6 bases outside the gene matches. The CDR3 DNA is TGTGCCAGCAGTTACGTCGGGACAGGGGTTCATGGCTACACCTTC. It encodes CASSYVGTGVHGYTF.

This clonotype was counted at least ten times. This chain connects TRBV7-2 to TRBJ2-1; 8 bases align to TRBD2. This CDR3 has 18 amino acids. V trimming: 2 bases; J trimming: 4 bases; junction bases outside the gene matches: 13. Germline V lookup: CDR1 SGHTA, CDR2 FQGNSA. DNA for the CDR3: TGTGCCAGCAGCTTAAAAGGTTTCGGGGGGGGCAGGTACAATGAGCAGTTCTTC. Amino acids: CASSLKGFGGGRYNEQFF. Using reference TRBV7-2 and TRBJ2-1 for the parts outside the CDR3, the full variable domain is GAGVSQSPSNKVTEKGKDVELRCDPISGHTALYWYRQSLGQGLEFLIYFQGNSAPDKSGLPSDRFSAERTGGSVSTLTIQRTQQEDSAVYLCASSLKGFGGGRYNEQFFGPGTRLTVL.

This clonotype was picked up a small number of times. The chain is built from TRBV5-6 and TRBJ1-2; D might be TRBD1 (6 bases). The length of the CDR3 is 13 residues. V was shortened by 4 bases and J by 8 bases, with 15 bases between the two germline ends. Germline V gives CDR1 SGHDT, CDR2 YYEEEE. The CDR3: CASSQPGGWGYTF. DNA of the CDR3: TGTGCCAGCAGCCAACCGGGGGGCTGGGGCTACACCTTC.

This clonotype showed up many times. This chain uses TRBV10-3 with TRBJ2-7; TRBD2 agrees at 7 bases. The CDR3 runs to 16 residues. V lost 0 bases to trimming and J lost 6 bases; unmatched junction nucleotides: 11. Germline V gene data show CDR1 as ENHRY and CDR2 as SYGVKD. The CDR3 region has the DNA TGTGCCATCAGTGAGTCGAAAGGACTAGGCCCCTCCGAGCAGTACTTC. It translates to CAISESKGLGPSEQYF.